The entry below describes one TCR beta chain. The antigen remains undetermined. The same CDR3 is also encoded by other DNA sequences in this sample. The assay was carried out at the deep level. Clones were sequenced by immunoSEQ multiplex PCR, and TCRdb holds only the in-frame ones, with some missing. This sample carries over a million clones, approximately 98.5% of them seen once, and the ten largest clones take roughly 0.36%. The V end lost 6 bases, the J end lost 5 bases, and 5 bases lay between the germline ends. Germline V lookup: CDR1 MDHEN, CDR2 SYDVKM. The length of the CDR3 is 11 residues. These data are taken from a study of shared clonotypes between healthy human individuals. Study findings and constraints: Sorted-subset samples were not fully sequenced, rarefaction indicated. Naive subsets usually exceeded memory subsets in estimated richness.

V usage is TRBV28 and J usage is TRBJ2-1; no reliable D call. The receptor comes from a young man in good health. Input material: naive CD4+ T cells sorted from blood. Subset noted: CD45RA+ positively selected. CDR3 DNA sequence: TGTGCCAGCAGGCTGGACAATGAGCAGTTCTTC. It specifies CASRLDNEQFF.